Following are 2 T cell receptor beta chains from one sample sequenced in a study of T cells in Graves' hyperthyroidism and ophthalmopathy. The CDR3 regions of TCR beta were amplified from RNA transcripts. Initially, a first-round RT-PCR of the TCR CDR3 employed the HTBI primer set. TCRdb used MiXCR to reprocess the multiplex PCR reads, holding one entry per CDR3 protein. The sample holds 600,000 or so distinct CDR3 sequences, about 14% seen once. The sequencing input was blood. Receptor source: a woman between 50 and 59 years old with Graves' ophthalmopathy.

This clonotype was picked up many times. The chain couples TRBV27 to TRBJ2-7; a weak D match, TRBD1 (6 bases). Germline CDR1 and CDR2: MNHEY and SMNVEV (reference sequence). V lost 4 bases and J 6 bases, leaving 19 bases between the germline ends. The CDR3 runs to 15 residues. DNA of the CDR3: TGTGCCAGCAGTTATCAAGACCGGGACAACAGCGAGCAGTACTTC. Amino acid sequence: CASSYQDRDNSEQYF.

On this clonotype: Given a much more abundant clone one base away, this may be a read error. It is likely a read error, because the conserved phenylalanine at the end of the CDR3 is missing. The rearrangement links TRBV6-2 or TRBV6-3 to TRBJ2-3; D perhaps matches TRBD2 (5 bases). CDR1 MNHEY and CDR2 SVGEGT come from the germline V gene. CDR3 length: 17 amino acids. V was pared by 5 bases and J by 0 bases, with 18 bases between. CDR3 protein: CASSRPPGGPSTDTQYS. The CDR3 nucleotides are TGTGCCAGCAGTCGCCCGCCCGGCGGGCCGAGCACAGATACGCAGTATTCT.